The clone carrying this T cell receptor beta chain has a count of ten or more. These data originate in a study of early T cells in non-severe SARS-CoV-2 infection. Across the study: Chains were unpaired, as sequencing was done on bulk RNA from unsorted whole blood.

Tagging with unique molecular identifiers was applied to individual cDNA molecules. TCRdb reprocessed the 5' RACE reads via MiXCR and lists one record per CDR3 protein. The table lists 55,000 to 70,000 distinct CDR3 sequences, approximately 4.6% of them singletons. CDR3 length: 13 residues. Germline loops: CDR1 SNHLY, CDR2 FYNNEI. V gave up 6 bases and J gave up 1 base, with 6 bases separating them. The V call is TRBV2, the J call TRBJ2-2; maybe TRBD1 (5 bases). The sequence came from an adult who was a healthcare worker with PCR-confirmed SARS-CoV-2 infection or an uninfected control (not recorded which). The donor label of this sample is uncertain. The material was whole blood, obtained at baseline. This chain's CDR3 is CASSRENTGELFF. In DNA form, the CDR3 reads TGTGCCAGCAGCAGGGAGAACACCGGGGAGCTGTTTTTT.